This TCR beta chain was sequenced for a study of cytomegalovirus exposure and HLA in healthy donors. It was with 60 Vbeta and 13 Jbeta primers that the PCR ran. Clones were read by immunoSEQ multiplex PCR, and TCRdb kept only the in-frame ones, dropping some. The table has under 200,000 clones, 60% to 80% seen once. The CDR3 sequence is 22 residues long. CDR1 is SNHLY and CDR2 is FYNNEI in the germline V gene. J lost 2 bases, V lost 8 bases, and 24 bases had no gene match. The material sequenced was PBMCs. The chain carries TRBV2 and TRBJ2-3; TRBD2 agrees at 14 bases. This sequence was found in a woman younger than 45 in good health and CMV-seronegative. CDR3 nucleotide sequence: TGTGCCAGCGCACTACCCACCCGGACTAGCGGGGGGAGGACGTTACCCACAGATACGCAGTATTTT. Protein: CASALPTRTSGGRTLPTDTQYF.